This T cell receptor (beta chain) derives from a study of blood T cell repertoires in COVID-19. There are a few counts of this clone. Germline values: CDR1 MNHEY, CDR2 SVGAGI. V gave up 6 bases and J gave up 0 bases, with 9 bases separating them. CDR3 length equals 14 residues. Authors' data handling: Estimation of nucleated cell counts was performed using reference gene primer amplification. Profiled with immunoSEQ multiplex PCR; TCRdb holds only in-frame clones, not every one. V and J calls and clone size are as listed in that table; D and trimming were resolved from the DNA. The repertoire holds roughly 42,000 clones, with approximately 88% as singletons.

The source material was peripheral blood. V and J are TRBV6-5 and TRBJ1-5, with D unresolved. The origin of this receptor is a human donor in a cohort sampled during active COVID-19. CDR3 residues: CASRRRNSNQPQHF. DNA of the CDR3: TGTGCCAGCAGGAGAAGAAATAGCAATCAGCCCCAGCATTTT.